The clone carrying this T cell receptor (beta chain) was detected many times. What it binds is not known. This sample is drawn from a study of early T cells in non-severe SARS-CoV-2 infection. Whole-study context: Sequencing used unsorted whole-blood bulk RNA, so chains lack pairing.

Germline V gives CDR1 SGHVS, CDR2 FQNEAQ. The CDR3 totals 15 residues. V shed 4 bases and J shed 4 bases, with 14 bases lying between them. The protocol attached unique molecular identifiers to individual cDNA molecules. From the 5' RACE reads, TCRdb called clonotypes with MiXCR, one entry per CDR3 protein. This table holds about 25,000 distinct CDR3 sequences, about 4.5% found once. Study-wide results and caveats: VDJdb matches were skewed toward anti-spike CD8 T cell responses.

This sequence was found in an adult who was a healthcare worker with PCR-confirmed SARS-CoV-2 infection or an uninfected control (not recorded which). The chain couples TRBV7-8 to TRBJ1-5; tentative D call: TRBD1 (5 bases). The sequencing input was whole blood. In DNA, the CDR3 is TGTGCCAGCAGCTACGCCGGGACTGTAAATCAGCCCCAGCATTTT. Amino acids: CASSYAGTVNQPQHF.